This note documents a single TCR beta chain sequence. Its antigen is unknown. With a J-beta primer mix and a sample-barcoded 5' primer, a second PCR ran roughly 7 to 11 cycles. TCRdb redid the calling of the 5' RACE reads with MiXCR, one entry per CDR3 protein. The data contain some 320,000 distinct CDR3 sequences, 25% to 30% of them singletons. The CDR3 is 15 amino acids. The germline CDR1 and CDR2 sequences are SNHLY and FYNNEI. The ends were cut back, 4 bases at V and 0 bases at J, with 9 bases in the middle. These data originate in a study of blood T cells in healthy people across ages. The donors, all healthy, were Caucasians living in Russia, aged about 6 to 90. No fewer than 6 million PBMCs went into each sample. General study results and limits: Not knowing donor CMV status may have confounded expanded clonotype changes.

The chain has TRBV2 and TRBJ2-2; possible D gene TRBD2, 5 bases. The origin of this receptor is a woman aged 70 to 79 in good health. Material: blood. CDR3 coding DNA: TGTGCCAGCAGTGTAACGGAGGCGAACACCGGGGAGCTGTTTTTT. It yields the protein CASSVTEANTGELFF.